This T cell receptor (beta chain) was sequenced during a study of blood T cell repertoires in COVID-19. Background on the study: COVID-19 samples collected from the United States, Italy and Spain covered acute and convalescent phases.

The repertoire was sequenced with immunoSEQ multiplex PCR; TCRdb's copy has only in-frame clones and lacks some. The data contain 200,000 to 250,000 clones, approximately 80% of them singletons. This receptor was obtained from a human donor in a cohort sampled during active COVID-19. Sequences were obtained from peripheral blood.

The CDR3: CASSLATDTQYF. DNA for the CDR3: TGTGCCAGCAGCTTGGCCACAGATACGCAGTATTTT. The J gene is TRBJ2-3, the V gene TRBV28; D remains ambiguous. In germline, CDR1 is MDHEN, CDR2 SYDVKM. The CDR3 length is 12 residues. The V end was cut by 6 bases, the J end by 2 bases, with 6 bases between.